This entry features one T cell receptor beta chain sequence. Its antigen is still unknown. The data are from a study of cytomegalovirus exposure and HLA in healthy donors. General study findings and limits: Reportedly, HLA-A and HLA-B alleles of most subjects were accurately predicted from TCR beta. Presence/absence analyses supposed approximately even sequencing depth among donors. In a later analysis, 16,951 TCR beta sequences were associated with HLA alleles at 0.05 false discovery rate.

V was clipped by 3 bases and J by 3 bases; unmatched bases: 8. Per germline, CDR1 LNHDA and CDR2 SQIVND (reference sequence). This CDR3 contains 18 residues. PCR amplification relied on 60 Vbeta primers (plus 13 Jbeta primers). In the authors' methods: Later, an analysis found about 80 million unique TCR beta chains, and 8.5 million to 14 million of these were shared. Only in-frame clones appear in the TCRdb table, and some are missing; sequencing was by immunoSEQ multiplex PCR. V and J calls and clone size come straight from that table; D and trimming were deduced from the DNA. The data hold roughly 130,000 clones, with roughly 80% observed a single time.

The rearrangement links TRBV19 to TRBJ2-6, with TRBD1 identical over 10 bases. Source material: PBMCs. The receptor comes from a boy aged 5 to 17 in good health and CMV-seronegative. CDR3 coding DNA: TGTGCCAGTAGTATTATTGGACAGGGGGTGGGTGGGGCCAACGTCCTGACTTTC. It is translated as CASSIIGQGVGGANVLTF.